This entry lists 14 T cell receptor beta chains sequenced from one sample in a study of blood T cell repertoires in COVID-19. Data came from immunoSEQ multiplex PCR; TCRdb stores just in-frame clones and leaves some out. Counted here are some 93,000 clones, 86% occurring once; the ten biggest clones make up about 7.7%. Sequencing was carried out using peripheral blood. The receptors shown here come from a man aged 60 to 75 with acute or convalescent COVID-19.

The rearrangement links TRBV7-3 to TRBJ1-1; TRBD1 might be the D (6 bases). The V gene lost 2 bases and the J gene lost 6 bases, with 28 bases spanning the gap. Germline lookup yields CDR1 SGHTA and CDR2 FQGTGA. CDR3 length: 19 amino acids. The DNA of the CDR3 is TGTGCCAGCAGCTTAGATCATCCACAGGTCGGCAGGGGTTTTGCTGAAGCTTTCTTT. Amino acids: CASSLDHPQVGRGFAEAFF.

This clone came up a few times. The chain uses TRBV7-9 and TRBJ2-5; maybe TRBD1 (6 bases). Per germline, CDR1 SEHNR and CDR2 FQNEAQ (reference sequence). This CDR3 has 14 residues. V gave up 5 bases and J gave up 0 bases, with 10 bases separating them. The CDR3 DNA is TGTGCCAGCAGCGCCCGGACAGACCAAGAGACCCAGTACTTC. This codes for CASSARTDQETQYF.

Only a few counts were recorded for this clone. The chain links TRBV9 to TRBJ1-6; TRBD1 aligns across 7 bases. CDR3 size: 15 residues. Germline V gives CDR1 SGDLS, CDR2 YYNGEE. The V gene end was trimmed by 3 bases and the J gene end by 6 bases; junction bases not matched to a gene: 6. CDR3 protein: CASSATHRGNSPLHF. CDR3 DNA: TGTGCCAGCAGCGCAACTCACAGGGGTAATTCACCCCTCCACTTT.

V and J are TRBV28 and TRBJ1-5, with D possibly being TRBD1 (5 bases). Trimming took off 2 bases at V and 6 bases at J, with 8 bases between the two ends. Germline V lookup: CDR1 MDHEN, CDR2 SYDVKM. The CDR3 runs to 13 residues. The CDR3 protein is CASSLQGGQPQHF. In DNA form, the CDR3 reads TGTGCCAGCAGTTTACAGGGCGGTCAGCCCCAGCATTTT.

The chain uses TRBV10-3 and TRBJ2-3, with TRBD2 identical over 10 bases. Germline CDR1 and CDR2: ENHRY and SYGVKD. The ends lost 8 bases at V and 1 base at J; junction bases unmatched: 6. CDR3 length: 15 residues. The CDR3 region is CAIGRGTSGTDTQYF. CDR3 sequence (DNA): TGTGCCATCGGTCGCGGGACTAGCGGCACAGATACGCAGTATTTT.

J is TRBJ2-7 and V is TRBV6-2 or TRBV6-3; the D is unclear. V dropped 4 bases and J dropped 0 bases, with 19 bases sitting between them. CDR1 is MNHEY and CDR2 is SVGEGT in the germline V gene. CDR3 length equals 17 residues. In nucleotides, the CDR3 is TGTGCCAGCAGTTCCGGCTTCATGGGCACGAGCTCCTACGAGCAGTACTTC. Its translation is CASSSGFMGTSSYEQYF.

This chain links TRBV5-1 with TRBJ2-5, with 9 bases that match TRBD1. The length of the CDR3 is 14 residues. V shed 1 base and J 4 bases; nucleotides not matched to a gene: 2. CDR1 SGHRS and CDR2 YFSETQ come from the germline V gene. The CDR3 here is CASSLYRGLETQYF. CDR3 DNA: TGCGCCAGCAGCTTGTACAGGGGGCTAGAGACCCAGTACTTC.

The chain carries TRBV6-5 and TRBJ1-5; 9 bases align to TRBD1. Unmatched junction bases numbered 6, after V lost 6 bases and J lost 6 bases. This CDR3 is 14 amino acids long. Germline V CDR1 and CDR2: MNHEY, SVGAGI. CDR3 DNA: TGTGCCAGCAGCACTGACAGGGGGGGTCAGCCCCAGCATTTT. It is translated as CASSTDRGGQPQHF.

This rearrangement joins TRBV5-6 to TRBJ2-2; 7 nucleotides line up with TRBD1. In germline, CDR1 is SGHDT, CDR2 YYEEEE. The CDR3 covers 16 residues. J was trimmed by 4 bases and V by 0 bases; bases with no gene match: 6. CDR3 sequence (DNA): TGTGCCAGCAGCTTGGGCGGACAGGCCGGCACCGGGGAGCTGTTTTTT. Its translation is CASSLGGQAGTGELFF. Using reference TRBV5-6 and TRBJ2-2 for the parts outside the CDR3, the full variable domain is DAGVTQSPTHLIKTRGQQVTLRCSPKSGHDTVSWYQQALGQGPQFIFQYYEEEERQRGNFPDRFSGHQFPNYSSELNVNALLLGDSALYLCASSLGGQAGTGELFFGEGSRLTVL.

This chain connects TRBV10-3 to TRBJ1-2; D unresolved. V was shortened by 2 bases and J by 8 bases, with 12 bases between the two germline ends. This CDR3 region has 13 residues. The germline CDR1 and CDR2 sequences are ENHRY and SYGVKD. The CDR3 bases are TGTGCCATCAGTGAGACAGTGCCGGCAGGCTACACCTTC. The encoded protein is CAISETVPAGYTF.

The chain joins TRBV6-5 to TRBJ1-5; D is unresolved. Germline-derived CDR1 and CDR2 are MNHEY and SVGAGI. CDR3 length equals 13 residues. V was clipped by 6 bases and J by 0 bases, with 6 bases between them. Here the CDR3 reads CASRGDSNQPQHF. Here the CDR3 DNA reads TGTGCCAGCAGAGGAGATAGCAATCAGCCCCAGCATTTT.

The chain links TRBV10-3 to TRBJ2-2; a possible D gene is TRBD2 (6 bases). Trimming cost V 10 bases and J 3 bases, with 9 bases left between them. From germline, CDR1 is ENHRY and CDR2 SYGVKD. The CDR3 has 12 amino acids. The CDR3 protein is CATQRDTGELFF. Here the CDR3 DNA reads TGTGCCACCCAGCGGGACACCGGGGAGCTGTTTTTT.

Only one count was recorded for this clone. The rearrangement joins TRBV7-9 to TRBJ2-7; TRBD2 matches 16 bases. V gave up 5 bases and J gave up 0 bases; unmatched junction bases: 7. In germline, CDR1 is SEHNR, CDR2 FQNEAQ (reference sequence). The CDR3 has 18 amino acids. The CDR3 reads CASSPGTSGGGYSYEQYF. In DNA, the CDR3 is TGTGCCAGCAGCCCTGGGACTAGCGGGGGGGGATACTCCTACGAGCAGTACTTC. Looking up the rest from reference TRBV7-9 and TRBJ2-7 gives the full variable domain: DTGVSQNPRHKITKRGQNVTFRCDPISEHNRLYWYRQTLGQGPEFLTYFQNEAQLEKSRLLSDRFSAERPKGSFSTLEIQRTEQGDSAMYLCASSPGTSGGGYSYEQYFGPGTRLTVT.

J is TRBJ2-4 and V is TRBV5-8; maybe TRBD1 (6 bases). The germline V and J ends were trimmed by 5 bases and 0 bases, with 12 bases remaining between them. Germline CDR1 reads SGHTS; CDR2 reads YDEGEE. The CDR3 totals 15 residues. CDR3 amino acids: CASRPTGRAKNIQYF. The CDR3 coding sequence is TGTGCCAGCAGGCCAACAGGGAGAGCCAAAAACATTCAGTACTTC. The full variable domain, in which reference TRBV5-8 and TRBJ2-4 provide the parts outside the CDR3, is EAGVTQSPTHLIKTRGQQATLRCSPISGHTSVYWYQQALGLGLQFLLWYDEGEERNRGNFPPRFSGRQFPNYSSELNVNALELEDSALYLCASRPTGRAKNIQYFGAGTRLSVL.